The clone carrying this TCR beta chain was seen ten or more times. Its antigen is unidentified. These data originate in a study of shared clonotypes between healthy human individuals. Broader study findings: Sample collection involved blood only; tissue repertoires are likely different. All-four-donor shared clonotypes had higher generation probabilities than non-shared clonotypes did.

The deep-level immunoSEQ assay was used. Some clones are missing from TCRdb's copy, which holds only in-frame ones; the method was immunoSEQ multiplex PCR. The profile shows over 950,000 clones, around 77% of them singletons. CD45RA-negative memory and CD45RA+ naive subsets were split from the CD4+ cells. The ends were cut back, 6 bases at V and 2 bases at J, with 17 bases in the middle. Per the germline V gene, CDR1 is LNHDA and CDR2 is SQIVND (reference sequence). This CDR3 is 16 amino acids long. This sequence originates from a man in his late teens or twenties in good health. Some clones in this sample may be carry-over from other donors' samples. The V call is TRBV19, the J call TRBJ1-3, with D maybe TRBD1 (5 bases). The sequencing input was memory CD4+ T cells from PBMCs. Noted subset: CD45RA-negative fraction. The CDR3 DNA follows: TGTGCCAGTAGCCCCCTCGGGATAGGGGCTGGAAACACCATATATTTT. This encodes CASSPLGIGAGNTIYF.